This TCR beta chain was found in a study of immune evolution from preneoplasia to lung adenocarcinoma. V shed 4 bases and J shed 5 bases, with 12 bases lying between them. CDR1 is SGHDT and CDR2 is YYEEEE in the germline V gene. This CDR3 spans 13 amino acids. Findings and limits, study-wide: Top clone frequencies peaked in normal lung, apparently declining through invasive adenocarcinoma.

In regard to this clone: The target antigen is unknown.

The protocol was immunoSEQ multiplex PCR, while the TCRdb copy is restricted to in-frame clones and leaves out a portion. The data show thousands of clones, 85% seen once. V is TRBV5-6 and J is TRBJ1-2; TRBD1 might be the D (5 bases). The sequence derives from a donor of 70 years or more with lung adenocarcinoma. Sequencing was carried out using FFPE adjacent normal lung tissue. In DNA form, the CDR3 reads TGTGCCAGCAGCCGGGACGTCCCGTATGGCTACACCTTC. It yields the protein CASSRDVPYGYTF.